This T cell receptor (beta chain) was obtained from a study of Ad26.COV2.S vaccination and SARS-CoV-2 variants. Study as a whole: Intramuscularly, Ad26.COV2.S was given either once or twice, 56 days apart. Study-wide points: Breadth of non-spike TCRs did not differ between vaccinees and placebo recipients.

Treatment reported: around 19 received Ad26.COV2.S at low or high dose, single or two shots; 5 received placebo; per-sample allocation not given. Material that was analyzed had been drawn on day 63 after the first vaccine or placebo injection. The table lists this clone with a count of one. Its antigen is unknown. TCRdb's copy holds only in-frame clones and misses some; the assay was immunoSEQ multiplex PCR. The sample has 400,000 or so clones; approximately 90% are singletons. Per germline, CDR1 MNHNS and CDR2 SASEGT. The V end lost 2 bases, the J end lost 2 bases, and 12 bases lay between the germline ends. The length of the CDR3 is 15 residues.

Source: peripheral blood, taken in a trial of Ad26.COV2.S vaccine versus placebo. The sequence was obtained from a person between 18 and 65 years old who received the Ad26.COV2.S COVID-19 vaccine or a placebo. The chain links TRBV6-1 to TRBJ1-2; possibly TRBD1 for D (5 bases). The CDR3 region has the DNA TGTGCCAGCAGTGAACCAGGGATGGGGAACTATGGCTACACCTTC. Its translation is CASSEPGMGNYGYTF.